These 32 T cell receptor beta chains originate from one sample sequenced in a study of post-analysis software for immune sequencing data. Notes on the study in general: Comparison of patients with controls showed 4 to 6 TRBV segments more frequent in patients, TRBV5-6, TRBV5-1 and TRBV20-1 among them.

These receptors' targets are unknown. Libraries were made from TCR beta cDNA, and they carried unique molecular identifiers. Via MiXCR, TCRdb re-called the PCR reads, giving one row per CDR3 protein. The sample lists under 900,000 distinct CDR3 sequences; around 50% were seen once. What was sequenced was blood. The receptors were sampled from a girl aged 10-17 years with multiple sclerosis.

The chain employs TRBV9 and TRBJ2-5, with D possibly TRBD2 on 5 matching bases. The CDR3 spans 15 residues. The V gene's germline CDR1 is SGDLS and CDR2 YYNGEE. With 4 bases removed from V and 6 bases from J, the gap between germline ends came to 19 bases. The CDR3 loop is CASSPSFGSGKTQYF. The CDR3 DNA reads TGTGCCAGCAGCCCCTCTTTTGGGAGTGGAAAGACCCAGTACTTC. Combining the CDR3 with reference TRBV9 and TRBJ2-5 gives the whole variable domain DSGVTQTPKHLITATGQRVTLRCSPRSGDLSVYWYQQSLDQGLQFLIQYYNGEERAKGNILERFSAQQFPDLHSELNLSSLELGDSALYFCASSPSFGSGKTQYFGPGTRLLVL.

In nucleotides, the CDR3 is TGTGCCAGCAGCTTAGGAATGGCGGCAATAAGCGAAAGGGCCCACGGGACCCAGTACTTC. Residues: CASSLGMAAISERAHGTQYF. The chain links TRBV7-8 to TRBJ2-5; D unclear. Trimming removed 1 base at V and 7 bases at J, with 31 bases between. This CDR3 is 20 amino acids long. From germline, CDR1 is SGHVS and CDR2 FQNEAQ.

The V and J genes are TRBV29-1 and TRBJ2-5, with a weak D call TRBD1 (6 bases). This CDR3 has 13 residues. Germline V gives CDR1 SQVTM, CDR2 ANQGSEA. As DNA, the CDR3 is TGCAGAGTACAGGGCAAAAACCAAGAGACCCAGTACTTC. Translated: CRVQGKNQETQYF.

The count of this clonotype is one. This chain links TRBV5-5 with TRBJ2-1; D remains unclear. Germline V lookup: CDR1 SGHKS, CDR2 YYEKEE (reference sequence). This CDR3 region has 16 residues. V was cut by 3 bases and J by 1 base, with 14 bases left in between. The CDR3 is CASSSNRIGSYNEQFF. In DNA form, the CDR3 reads TGTGCCAGCAGCTCAAACAGAATAGGATCCTACAATGAGCAGTTCTTC.

Comment on this clonotype: The germline gene is not matched at one end of the junction; a read error may be the cause. This chain links TRBV5-7 with TRBJ2-1, with 8 bases matching TRBD2. TRBV5-7 is recorded as an ORF, its role being uncertain. The CDR3 loop spans 18 amino acids. CDR3 coding DNA: TGTGCCGGCAGCATTGGAGGCGGCGGGAGGATCTACTACAATGAGCAGTTCTTC. Translated, it gives CAGSIGGGGRIYYNEQFF.

This chain connects TRBV5-5 to TRBJ2-1, with D uncertain. V lost 2 bases and J lost 4, with 4 bases in between. The germline CDR1 and CDR2 sequences are SGHKS and YYEKEE (reference sequence). CDR3 length: 12 amino acids. CDR3 in amino acids: CASSFKYNEQFF. The CDR3 bases are TGTGCCAGCAGCTTCAAATACAATGAGCAGTTCTTC.

This sequence joins TRBV4-1 and TRBJ2-4; D perhaps matches TRBD1 (6 bases). The V end was cut by 0 bases, the J end by 8 bases, with 14 bases between. Looked up from germline, CDR1 is MGHRA and CDR2 is YSYEKL. The CDR3 has 15 residues. As DNA, the CDR3 is TGCGCCAGCAGCCAAGATAGAAGGGGGTGGGACATTCAGTACTTC. Translation gives CASSQDRRGWDIQYF.

This clonotype was seen more than once but under ten times. The V gene is TRBV7-9, the J gene TRBJ2-3; TRBD2 matches at 10 bases. With 5 bases clipped from V and 2 bases from J, the junction kept 7 bases outside the gene matches. Germline V gene sequence: CDR1 SEHNR, CDR2 FQNEAQ (reference sequence). CDR3 length: 16 residues. The CDR3 loop is CASSRKLAGNTDTQYF. The CDR3 nucleotides read TGTGCCAGCAGCCGGAAACTAGCGGGGAACACAGATACGCAGTATTTT.

The chain uses TRBV6-5 and TRBJ2-7; the match to TRBD2 covers 16 bases. Trimming cost V 5 bases and J 3 bases; bases outside gene matches: 1. CDR3 size: 15 residues. CDR1 is MNHEY and CDR2 is SVGAGI in the germline V gene. The chain's CDR3 is CASSGTSGGVYEQYF. The CDR3 region has the DNA TGTGCCAGCAGTGGGACTAGCGGGGGGGTCTACGAGCAGTACTTC.

The V and J genes are TRBV7-8 and TRBJ2-7; 8 bases align to TRBD2. The J segment lost 5 bases and the V segment lost 1 base, leaving 10 bases of the junction unmatched. CDR1 is SGHVS and CDR2 is FQNEAQ in the germline V gene. The CDR3 runs 16 residues. CDR3 bases: TGTGCCAGCAGCTTAGGTACGGGAGGGCCCCCGGACGAGCAGTACTTC. It translates to CASSLGTGGPPDEQYF.

The rearrangement uses TRBV11-3 and TRBJ1-1, with D unclear. The length of the CDR3 is 12 residues. Germline lookup yields CDR1 SGHNT and CDR2 YENEEA. V was cut by 4 bases and J by 5 bases, with 8 bases left in between. CDR3 region: CASSSPITEAFF. As DNA, the CDR3 is TGTGCCAGCAGCTCCCCCATTACTGAAGCTTTCTTT.

This clonotype has only one observation. An end of the junction does not agree with germline; a read error may underlie this. V and J are TRBV7-8 and TRBJ2-5; 7 positions agree with TRBD1. This CDR3 has 15 residues. The germline V gene encodes CDR1 SGHVS and CDR2 FQNEAQ. The chain's CDR3 is CVSSPRDREGETQYF. The CDR3 DNA reads TGTGTCAGCAGCCCCCGGGACAGAGAAGGAGAGACCCAGTACTTC.

The chain recombines TRBV20-1 with TRBJ2-5, with D perhaps matching TRBD1 or TRBD2 (5 bases each). The germline CDR1 and CDR2 sequences are DFQATT and SNEGSKA (reference sequence). The V gene lost 0 bases and the J gene lost 3 bases, with 23 bases spanning the gap. CDR3 length: 18 amino acids. CDR3 amino acids: CSARDPGPGWNSKETQYF. CDR3 nucleotide sequence: TGCAGTGCTAGAGATCCGGGACCCGGGTGGAATAGTAAAGAGACCCAGTACTTC.

About this clonotype: Relative to the germline gene, one junction end is altered; a read error may explain this. This rearrangement joins TRBV3-1 to TRBJ2-1; D might be TRBD1 (6 bases). Germline CDR1 and CDR2: LGHDT and YNNKEL (reference sequence). This CDR3 comprises 18 residues. The CDR3 here is CACSRGWGTGTTYNEQFF. Written as DNA, the CDR3 is TGTGCCTGCAGCCGAGGATGGGGAACCGGGACAACCTACAATGAGCAGTTCTTC.

This sequence joins TRBV7-3 and TRBJ2-3; 10 bases line up with TRBD2. V was clipped by 5 bases and J by 3 bases; unmatched bases: 5. The CDR3 sequence is 15 residues long. The germline V gene encodes CDR1 SGHTA and CDR2 FQGTGA. The CDR3 region has the DNA TGTGCCAGCAGCATGAATAGCGGGAGGACAGATACGCAGTATTTT. Translated, it gives CASSMNSGRTDTQYF.

This chain connects TRBV20-1 to TRBJ2-7; D is possibly TRBD1 (6 bases). The CDR3 is 15 residues long. In germline, CDR1 is DFQATT, CDR2 SNEGSKA (reference sequence). V lost 0 bases and J lost 5, with 17 bases in between. The CDR3 here is CSARDPGRGLNEQYF. CDR3 DNA: TGCAGTGCTAGAGATCCGGGCAGGGGCCTTAACGAGCAGTACTTC.

This clonotype was recorded a few times. This rearrangement joins TRBV20-1 to TRBJ2-7; D is tentatively TRBD1 or TRBD2 (6 bases each). The CDR3 is 12 residues long. CDR1 is DFQATT, CDR2 SNEGSKA, per germline (reference sequence). The CDR3 loop reads CGGLLGDYEQYF. CDR3 nucleotide sequence: TGCGGGGGGCTTTTGGGCGATTACGAGCAGTACTTC.

V usage is TRBV7-2 and J usage is TRBJ2-7; D gene uncertain. V was shortened by 3 bases and J by 4 bases, with 10 bases between the two germline ends. CDR1 SGHTA and CDR2 FQGNSA come from the germline V gene. The CDR3 covers 13 residues. The CDR3: CASSFGRKYEQYF. The CDR3 DNA sequence: TGTGCCAGCAGCTTTGGGCGAAAGTACGAGCAGTACTTC.

This clonotype came up a few times. The chain recombines TRBV27 with TRBJ2-3, with 11 bases aligning to TRBD1. The CDR3 covers 16 residues. After removal of 5 bases from V and 8 bases from J, the junction contained 12 bases not matched to a gene. The V gene's germline CDR1 is MNHEY and CDR2 SMNVEV (reference sequence). The DNA of the CDR3 is TGTGCCAGCAGTCCGGACGTCCCGGGACAGGGGGTTACGCAGTATTTT. It encodes CASSPDVPGQGVTQYF.

Remarks on this clonotype: At one of its ends the junction is not consistent with the germline gene, which may arise from a read error. J is TRBJ1-5 and V is TRBV24-1, with 7 bases lining up with TRBD1. Looked up from germline, CDR1 is KGHDR and CDR2 is SFDVKD. This CDR3 has 17 amino acids. The DNA for the CDR3 is TGTGCCGCCAGGCCCCGGACAGGTCGATATAGCAATCAGCCCCAGCATTTT. Its protein is CAARPRTGRYSNQPQHF.

The genes are TRBV20-1 and TRBJ2-7; D not resolved. CDR1 DFQATT and CDR2 SNEGSKA come from the germline V gene (reference sequence). The CDR3 runs to 13 residues. Between the trimmed V and J ends, which lost 3 bases and 6 bases, there was a span of 15 bases. CDR3 region: CSASVAPVAEQYF. The CDR3 region has the DNA TGCAGTGCTAGTGTGGCGCCTGTCGCCGAGCAGTACTTC.

The chain carries TRBV20-1 and TRBJ1-2; D not certain. Trimming cost V 3 bases and J 2 bases, with 16 bases left between them. The CDR3 consists of 15 residues. Germline V gene lookup returns CDR1 DFQATT and CDR2 SNEGSKA (reference sequence). The CDR3 DNA sequence: TGCAGTGCTAGTTTTCGACACTTCGCCAACTATGGCTACACCTTC. Residues: CSASFRHFANYGYTF.

This clonotype was seen a few times. The chain carries TRBV7-2 and TRBJ2-3; D perhaps matches TRBD2 (7 bases). V dropped 4 bases and J dropped 5 bases, with 22 bases sitting between them. Germline V CDR1 and CDR2: SGHTA, FQGNSA. This CDR3 spans 17 amino acids. CDR3: CASSSFFAGAPGDTQYF. The CDR3 coding sequence is TGTGCCAGCAGCTCATTTTTTGCGGGGGCGCCAGGAGATACGCAGTATTTT.

The V and J genes are TRBV30 and TRBJ2-1; tentative D call: TRBD2 (6 bases). V lost 5 bases and J lost 5, with 13 bases in between. The CDR3 contains 13 residues. CDR1 and CDR2 (germline): GTSNPN, SVGIG (reference sequence). The CDR3 DNA reads as TGTGCCTGGTTCGGGAGAGCGGACAATGAGCAGTTCTTC. It encodes CAWFGRADNEQFF.

The CDR3 is CSVEGLADRYEQYF. As DNA, the CDR3 is TGCAGCGTTGAGGGACTAGCGGACCGCTACGAGCAGTACTTC. V usage is TRBV29-1 and J usage is TRBJ2-7; 11 bases map to TRBD2. This CDR3 region has 14 residues. V gave up 3 bases and J gave up 3 bases; unmatched junction bases: 4. CDR1 and CDR2 from the germline V gene are SQVTM and ANQGSEA.

Written as DNA, the CDR3 is TGTGCCACCAGCAGACCCGACTACGAGCAGTACTTC. Residues: CATSRPDYEQYF. The gene calls are TRBV15 and TRBJ2-7; D unclear. The germline V and J ends were trimmed by 2 bases and 3 bases, with 5 bases remaining between them. This CDR3 region has 12 residues. Looked up from germline, CDR1 is LNHNV and CDR2 is YYDKDF (reference sequence).

The chain uses TRBV6-5 and TRBJ2-3, with 7 bases matching TRBD2. Germline lookup yields CDR1 MNHEY and CDR2 SVGAGI. This CDR3 spans 15 amino acids. Trimming removed 5 bases from V and 0 bases from J; junction bases left unmatched: 5. For the CDR3, the DNA is TGTGCCAGCAGTGAGCGGGATTCTAGCACAGATACGCAGTATTTT. This encodes CASSERDSSTDTQYF.

The chain has TRBV15 and TRBJ2-1; either TRBD1 or TRBD2 may fit D (5 bases each). Germline V gene data show CDR1 as LNHNV and CDR2 as YYDKDF (reference sequence). V gave up 0 bases and J gave up 0 bases, with 9 bases separating them. The CDR3 runs 16 residues. The CDR3 nucleotides read TGTGCCACCAGCAGAGAACTGGGACCCTCCTACAATGAGCAGTTCTTC. Its translation is CATSRELGPSYNEQFF.

V is TRBV7-3 and J is TRBJ2-2, with 8 bases fitting TRBD2. The CDR3 runs to 17 residues. Germline CDR1 is SGHTA and CDR2 is FQGTGA. Unmatched junction bases numbered 11, after V lost 1 base and J lost 7 bases. The CDR3 DNA reads TGTGCCAGCAGCTTAAACCCCCCTAGAGCGGGAGTCGGGGAGCTGTTTTTT. This codes for CASSLNPPRAGVGELFF.

The chain couples TRBV29-1 to TRBJ2-3; 8 bases are a match to TRBD2. Trimming took 1 base from V and 4 from J; bases not matched to a gene: 10. Germline assignment: CDR1 SQVTM and CDR2 ANQGSEA. This CDR3 has 16 residues. The chain's CDR3 is CSVEGSVLAASDTQYF. CDR3 sequence (DNA): TGCAGCGTTGAAGGATCGGTACTAGCGGCTTCAGATACGCAGTATTTT.

This clonotype was seen ten or more times. V gene TRBV5-1 combines with J gene TRBJ2-5; D uncertain. V lost 2 bases and J 1 base, leaving 0 bases between the germline ends. CDR1 SGHRS and CDR2 YFSETQ come from the germline V gene. The CDR3 has 11 amino acids. CDR3 coding DNA: TGCGCCAGCAGCTTCCAAGAGACCCAGTACTTC. The encoded protein is CASSFQETQYF. The full variable domain, in which reference TRBV5-1 and TRBJ2-5 provide the parts outside the CDR3, is KAGVTQTPRYLIKTRGQQVTLSCSPISGHRSVSWYQQTPGQGLQFLFEYFSETQRNKGNFPGRFSGRQFSNSRSEMNVSTLELGDSALYLCASSFQETQYFGPGTRLLVL.

This sequence joins TRBV7-2 and TRBJ2-7; 8 bases map to TRBD2. CDR3 length: 15 residues. Germline CDR1 SGHTA, CDR2 FQGNSA. Unmatched junction bases numbered 5, after V lost 4 bases and J lost 0 bases. The CDR3 bases are TGTGCCAGCAGCTCCCTGGGACTAGGCTCCTACGAGCAGTACTTC. Its protein product is CASSSLGLGSYEQYF. Full variable domain (missing parts from reference TRBV7-2 and TRBJ2-7): GAGVSQSPSNKVTEKGKDVELRCDPISGHTALYWYRQSLGQGLEFLIYFQGNSAPDKSGLPSDRFSAERTGGSVSTLTIQRTQQEDSAVYLCASSSLGLGSYEQYFGPGTRLTVT.